This record concerns one T cell receptor (beta chain) sequence. As yet, its antigen is unknown. Relative to the germline gene, one junction end is altered; a read error may explain this. The CDR3 has 16 residues. Germline V gives CDR1 SSHAT, CDR2 FNYEAQ (reference sequence). This sample is part of a study of cytomegalovirus exposure and HLA in healthy donors. Study results and limitations: Across all donors, roughly uniform sequencing depth was an assumption of the presence/absence analyses. The study carried out a later analysis of TCR beta sequences. It associated under 20,000 of them with specific HLA alleles at a false discovery rate of 0.05.

The PCR made use of 60 Vbeta and 13 Jbeta primers. This table comes from immunoSEQ multiplex PCR, and its TCRdb copy is limited to in-frame clones, with some not included. The sample has around 150,000 clones; approximately 70% are singletons. The sequence was obtained from a man aged 40-55 years in good health and CMV-seropositive. Sequences were obtained from PBMCs. The rearrangement links TRBV7-7 to TRBJ2-2; D is possibly TRBD1 (6 bases). The DNA of the CDR3 is TGTGCTAGCAGCCAAGGGACAACAGTGAACACCGGGGAGCTGTTTTTT. Protein sequence: CASSQGTTVNTGELFF. Together with reference TRBV7-7 and TRBJ2-2, the CDR3 gives the full variable domain: GAGVSQSPRYKVTKRGQDVTLRCDPISSHATLYWYQQALGQGPEFLTYFNYEAQPDKSGLPSDRFSAERPEGSISTLTIQRTEQRDSAMYRCASSQGTTVNTGELFFGEGSRLTVL.